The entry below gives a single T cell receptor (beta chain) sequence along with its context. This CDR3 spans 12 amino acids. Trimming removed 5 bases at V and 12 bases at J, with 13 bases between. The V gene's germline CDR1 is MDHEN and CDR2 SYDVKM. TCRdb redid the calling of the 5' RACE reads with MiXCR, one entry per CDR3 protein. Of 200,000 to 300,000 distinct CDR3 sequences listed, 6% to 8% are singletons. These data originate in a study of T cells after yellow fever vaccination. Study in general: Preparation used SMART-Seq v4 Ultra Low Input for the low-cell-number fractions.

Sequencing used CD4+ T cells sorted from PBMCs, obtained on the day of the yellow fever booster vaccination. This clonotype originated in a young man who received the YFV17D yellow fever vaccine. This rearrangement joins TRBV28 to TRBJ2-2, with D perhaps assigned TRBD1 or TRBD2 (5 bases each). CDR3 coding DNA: TGTGCCAGCAGTAGGGACCGCGCGAAGCTGTTTTTT. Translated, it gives CASSRDRAKLFF.